The rows below give T cell receptor beta chains drawn from one sample of a study of cytomegalovirus exposure and HLA in healthy donors. The method was immunoSEQ multiplex PCR; TCRdb's version includes in-frame clones alone and lacks a portion of them. The table has approximately 75,000 clones, 74% seen once. The source material was PBMCs. These receptors originate from a woman aged 55-75 years in good health and CMV-seropositive. CDR3s include the opening cysteine and the closing phenylalanine or tryptophan. Each record gives: clone size, V gene, J gene, D gene, CDR3 protein, CDR3 DNA. A D gene is named only where the DNA matches it firmly. Some rows mark clone size as missing; the rest say once, few, many or name a class of expanded clone.

.	TRBV9	TRBJ2-7	TRBD1	CASSPHPGGENEQYF	TGTGCCAGCAGCCCCCACCCAGGGGGTGAGAACGAGCAGTACTTC
.	TRBV10-3	TRBJ1-2	.	CAIRWTEPNYGYTF	TGTGCCATCAGGTGGACAGAGCCAAACTATGGCTACACCTTC
.	TRBV5-1	TRBJ1-1	.	CASRLSGVNTEAFF	TGCGCCAGCAGATTGTCAGGGGTGAACACTGAAGCTTTCTTT
few	TRBV5-1	TRBJ1-1	.	CASSLAVNTEAFF	TGCGCCAGCAGCTTGGCAGTGAACACTGAAGCTTTCTTT
.	TRBV9	TRBJ1-2	.	CASSAGVGGYTF	TGTGCCAGCAGCGCAGGCGTTGGTGGCTACACCTTC
once	TRBV7-9	TRBJ1-6	.	CASHGSGNSPLHF	TGTGCCAGCCACGGGAGCGGTAATTCACCCCTCCACTTT
.	TRBV2	TRBJ2-7	.	CASDSTSRPPGEQYF	TGTGCCAGCGATTCTACTAGCAGGCCGCCTGGCGAGCAGTACTTC
many	TRBV6-1	TRBJ1-2	.	CASSEAGQRLQYGYTF	TGTGCCAGCAGTGAAGCAGGACAGCGCTTGCAATATGGCTACACCTTC
once	TRBV5-6	TRBJ2-1	.	CASSAGQFLYYNEQFF	TGTGCCAGCAGCGCGGGACAGTTTCTTTACTACAATGAGCAGTTCTTC
.	TRBV5-4	TRBJ2-7	.	CASSGGYEYEQYF	TGTGCCAGCAGCGGAGGGTACGAATACGAGCAGTACTTC
.	TRBV6-6	TRBJ2-7	.	CASKVEASSYEQYF	TGTGCCAGCAAGGTGGAAGCGTCGTCCTACGAGCAGTACTTC
few	TRBV6-1	TRBJ2-1	TRBD2	CASTRTSGGRDEQFF	TGTGCCAGCACAAGGACTAGCGGGGGCAGGGATGAGCAGTTCTTC
.	TRBV30	TRBJ1-3	TRBD1	CAWKSTGGHGNTIYF	TGTGCCTGGAAGTCGACAGGGGGCCATGGAAACACCATATATTTT
.	TRBV18	TRBJ1-2	.	CASSPTELEGYTF	TGTGCCAGCTCACCGACGGAATTGGAGGGCTACACCTTC
.	TRBV7-9	TRBJ1-2	TRBD1	CASSLQPGQGREGYTF	TGTGCCAGCAGCTTACAACCGGGACAGGGGAGGGAAGGCTACACCTTC
.	TRBV18	TRBJ2-7	TRBD1	CASSRETGVIYEQYF	TGTGCCAGCTCCAGAGAGACAGGGGTGATCTACGAGCAGTACTTC
.	TRBV18	TRBJ2-4	.	CASSAGTRLAKNIQYF	TGTGCCAGCTCAGCCGGGACACGCCTAGCCAAAAACATTCAGTACTTC
.	TRBV11-3	TRBJ2-1	TRBD2	CASSLQGGSSYNEQFF	TGTGCCAGCAGCTTACAGGGAGGGAGCTCCTACAATGAGCAGTTCTTC
.	TRBV7-6	TRBJ2-1	TRBD2	CASSRRLAGGPDEQFF	TGTGCCAGCAGCCGCCGACTAGCGGGAGGGCCTGATGAGCAGTTCTTC
.	TRBV5-1	TRBJ1-2	.	CASSLEAGANYGYTF	TGCGCCAGCAGCTTGGAGGCAGGGGCAAACTATGGCTACACCTTC
medium-sized	TRBV7-9	TRBJ2-1	TRBD2	CASSGYGTSGYNEQFF	TGTGCCAGCAGCGGATACGGGACTAGCGGGTACAATGAGCAGTTCTTC
.	TRBV2	TRBJ1-1	.	CASSVTGLGEAFF	TGTGCCAGCAGTGTTACGGGTCTCGGGGAAGCTTTCTTT
.	TRBV11-2	TRBJ2-3	.	CASSLGQGYTDTQYF	TGTGCCAGCAGCTTAGGTCAGGGCTACACAGATACGCAGTATTTT
.	TRBV28	TRBJ1-2	TRBD1	CASSPTQGIDYGYTF	TGTGCCAGCAGTCCAACACAGGGGATAGACTATGGCTACACCTTC
.	TRBV5-1	TRBJ2-5	TRBD2	CASSTREGETQYF	TGCGCCAGCAGCACCAGGGAGGGAGAGACCCAGTACTTC
once	TRBV5-1	TRBJ2-3	TRBD2	CASSKLAGGTDTQYF	TGCGCCAGCAGCAAGCTAGCGGGGGGCACAGATACGCAGTATTTT
.	TRBV4-1	TRBJ2-1	.	CASSPKGPNPKGDEQFF	TGCGCCAGCAGCCCGAAGGGGCCAAACCCAAAGGGGGATGAGCAGTTCTTC
.	TRBV2	TRBJ2-1	.	CASSELGYEQFF	TGTGCCAGCAGTGAACTGGGCTATGAGCAGTTCTTC
.	TRBV18	TRBJ2-1	.	CASSIQGSSYNEQFF	TGTGCCAGCTCAATCCAGGGGTCCTCCTACAATGAGCAGTTCTTC
.	TRBV18	TRBJ1-2	.	CASSPKDRPLAGYTF	TGTGCCAGCTCACCAAAAGACAGACCCTTAGCTGGCTACACCTTC
once	TRBV18	TRBJ1-1	.	CASSPMTGEDTEAFF	TGTGCCAGCTCACCAATGACAGGAGAAGACACTGAAGCTTTCTTT
few	TRBV2	TRBJ2-3	TRBD2	CASTVGLADFTDTQYF	TGTGCCAGCACCGTAGGACTAGCGGATTTCACAGATACGCAGTATTTT
.	TRBV5-4	TRBJ2-3	TRBD2	CASSAGLAGDTDTQYF	TGTGCCAGCAGCGCGGGACTAGCGGGAGACACAGATACGCAGTATTTT
.	TRBV5-8	TRBJ1-5	TRBD1	CASSWTGSNQPQHF	TGTGCCAGCAGTTGGACAGGAAGCAATCAGCCCCAGCATTTT
.	TRBV10-3	TRBJ2-1	.	CASSDRGNEQFF	TGTGCCAGTAGCGACCGGGGCAATGAGCAGTTCTTC
.	TRBV11-3	TRBJ2-3	TRBD2	CASSLDLISGGYTDTQYF	TGTGCCAGCAGCTTAGATCTTATTAGCGGGGGGTACACAGATACGCAGTATTTT
once	TRBV7-2	TRBJ2-4	TRBD1	CASSLDRDRFLKNIQYF	TGTGCCAGCAGCTTAGACCGGGACAGATTTCTCAAAAACATTCAGTACTTC
once	TRBV10-1	TRBJ2-3	.	CASSRRPTDTQYF	TGCGCCAGCAGCCGGAGACCCACAGATACGCAGTATTTT
few	TRBV2	TRBJ2-2	.	CASSTVLSGELFF	TGTGCCAGCAGTACGGTCCTTTCCGGGGAGCTGTTTTTT
once	TRBV18	TRBJ1-1	.	CASSPGGGGTEAFF	TGTGCCAGCTCACCAGGGGGAGGTGGCACTGAAGCTTTCTTT
.	TRBV6-5	TRBJ2-1	TRBD2	CASSYSGTSGRNEQFF	TGTGCCAGCAGTTACTCGGGGACTAGCGGGAGAAATGAGCAGTTCTTC
.	TRBV5-1	TRBJ2-1	TRBD2	CASSLAPPASGGAYEQFF	TGCGCCAGCAGCTTGGCCCCCCCTGCTAGCGGGGGGGCCTATGAGCAGTTCTTC